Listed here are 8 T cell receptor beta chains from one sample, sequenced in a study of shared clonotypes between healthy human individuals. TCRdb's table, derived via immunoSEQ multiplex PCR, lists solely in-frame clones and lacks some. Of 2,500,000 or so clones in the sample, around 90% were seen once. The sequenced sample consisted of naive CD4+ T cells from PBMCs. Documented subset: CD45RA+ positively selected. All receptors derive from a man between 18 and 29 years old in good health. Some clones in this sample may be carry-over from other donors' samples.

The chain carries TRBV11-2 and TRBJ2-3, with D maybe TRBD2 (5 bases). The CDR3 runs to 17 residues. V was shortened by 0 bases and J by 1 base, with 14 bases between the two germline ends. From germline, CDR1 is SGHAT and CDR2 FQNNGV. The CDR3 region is CASSLEVRAAGTDTQYF. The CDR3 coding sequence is TGTGCCAGCAGCTTAGAGGTGAGGGCCGCGGGCACAGATACGCAGTATTTT.

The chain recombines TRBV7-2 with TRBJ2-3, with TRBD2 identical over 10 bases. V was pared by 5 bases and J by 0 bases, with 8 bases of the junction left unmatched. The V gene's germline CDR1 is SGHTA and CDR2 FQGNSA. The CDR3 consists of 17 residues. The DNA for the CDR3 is TGTGCCAGCAGCCGTTCCAGCGGGGGGGGGAGCACAGATACGCAGTATTTT. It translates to CASSRSSGGGSTDTQYF.

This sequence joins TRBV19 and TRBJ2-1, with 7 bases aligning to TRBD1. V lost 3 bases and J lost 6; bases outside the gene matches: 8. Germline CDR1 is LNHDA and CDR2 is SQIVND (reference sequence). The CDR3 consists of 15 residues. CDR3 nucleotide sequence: TGTGCCAGTAGTATCGACAGGGCTACGGGCAATGAGCAGTTCTTC. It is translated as CASSIDRATGNEQFF.

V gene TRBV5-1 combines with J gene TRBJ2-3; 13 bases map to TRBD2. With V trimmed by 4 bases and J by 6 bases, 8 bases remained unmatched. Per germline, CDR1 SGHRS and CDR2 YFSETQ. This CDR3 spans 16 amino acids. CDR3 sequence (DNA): TGCGCCAGCAGCCCCGGACTAGCGGGAGCGGCGGATACGCAGTATTTT. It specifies CASSPGLAGAADTQYF.

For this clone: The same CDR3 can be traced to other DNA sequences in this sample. Here the CDR3 reads CASSPSGAYEQYF. In nucleotides, the CDR3 is TGTGCCAGCAGCCCATCCGGGGCTTACGAGCAGTACTTC. The rearrangement joins TRBV5-5 to TRBJ2-7, with D possibly being TRBD1 or TRBD2 (5 bases each). CDR3 length: 13 amino acids. Trimming removed 4 bases from V and 4 bases from J, with 12 bases in between. Germline CDR1 is SGHKS and CDR2 is YYEKEE (reference sequence).

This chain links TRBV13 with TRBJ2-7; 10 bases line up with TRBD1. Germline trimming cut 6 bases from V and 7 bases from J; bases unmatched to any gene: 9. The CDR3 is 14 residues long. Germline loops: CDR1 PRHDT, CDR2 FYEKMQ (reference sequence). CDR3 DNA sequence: TGTGCCAGCAGGTCGGGACAGGGGTCTTGGGAGCAGTACTTC. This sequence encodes CASRSGQGSWEQYF.

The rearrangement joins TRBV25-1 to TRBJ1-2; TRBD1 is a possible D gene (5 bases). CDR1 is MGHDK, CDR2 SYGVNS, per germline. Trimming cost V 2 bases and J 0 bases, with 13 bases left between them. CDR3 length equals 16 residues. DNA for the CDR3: TGTGCCAGCAGTGAACCCTCAGGGCGGCCTAACTATGGCTACACCTTC. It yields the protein CASSEPSGRPNYGYTF.

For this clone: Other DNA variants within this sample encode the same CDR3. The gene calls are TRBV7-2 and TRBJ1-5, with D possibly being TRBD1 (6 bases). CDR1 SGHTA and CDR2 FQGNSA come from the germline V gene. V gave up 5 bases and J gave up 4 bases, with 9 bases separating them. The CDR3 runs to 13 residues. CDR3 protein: CASSPGQNQPQHF. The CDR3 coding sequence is TGTGCCAGCAGCCCTGGACAGAATCAGCCCCAGCATTTT.